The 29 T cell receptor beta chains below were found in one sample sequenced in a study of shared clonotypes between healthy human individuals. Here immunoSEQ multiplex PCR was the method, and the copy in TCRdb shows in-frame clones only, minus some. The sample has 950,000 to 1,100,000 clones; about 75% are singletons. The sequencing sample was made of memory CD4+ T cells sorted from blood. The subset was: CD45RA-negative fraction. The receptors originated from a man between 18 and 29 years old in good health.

CDR3 in DNA: TGTGCCAGCAGTCGAGGGGCGGGGGGAACCTACGAGCAGTACTTC. This sequence encodes CASSRGAGGTYEQYF. The rearrangement uses TRBV6-5 and TRBJ2-7; 8 bases align to TRBD2. Looked up from germline, CDR1 is MNHEY and CDR2 is SVGAGI. This CDR3 contains 15 residues. Trimming removed 5 bases from V and 2 bases from J; junction bases left unmatched: 8.

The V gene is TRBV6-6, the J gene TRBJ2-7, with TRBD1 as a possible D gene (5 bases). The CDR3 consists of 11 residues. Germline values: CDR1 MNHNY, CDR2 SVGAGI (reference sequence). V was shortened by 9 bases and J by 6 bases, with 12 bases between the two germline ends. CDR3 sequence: CASSQGSEQYF. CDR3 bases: TGTGCCAGTTCCCAGGGAAGCGAGCAGTACTTC.

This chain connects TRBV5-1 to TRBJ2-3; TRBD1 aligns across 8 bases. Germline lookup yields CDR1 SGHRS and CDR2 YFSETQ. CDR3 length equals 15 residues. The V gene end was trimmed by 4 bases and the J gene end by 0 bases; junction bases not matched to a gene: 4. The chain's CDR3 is CASSQGTGSTDTQYF. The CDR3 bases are TGCGCCAGCAGCCAAGGGACAGGAAGCACAGATACGCAGTATTTT.

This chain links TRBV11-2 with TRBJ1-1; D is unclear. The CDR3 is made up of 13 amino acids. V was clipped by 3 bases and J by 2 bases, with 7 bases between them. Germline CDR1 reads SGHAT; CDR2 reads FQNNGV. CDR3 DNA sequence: TGTGCCAGCAGCTTGGGGATAAACACTGAAGCTTTCTTT. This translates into CASSLGINTEAFF.

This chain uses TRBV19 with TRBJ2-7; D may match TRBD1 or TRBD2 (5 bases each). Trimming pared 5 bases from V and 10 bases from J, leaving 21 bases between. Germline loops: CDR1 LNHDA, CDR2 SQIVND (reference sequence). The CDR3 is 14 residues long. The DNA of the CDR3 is TGTGCCAGTAGTTCCCTCGGGACGGTCCGGGGACAGTACTTC. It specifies CASSSLGTVRGQYF.

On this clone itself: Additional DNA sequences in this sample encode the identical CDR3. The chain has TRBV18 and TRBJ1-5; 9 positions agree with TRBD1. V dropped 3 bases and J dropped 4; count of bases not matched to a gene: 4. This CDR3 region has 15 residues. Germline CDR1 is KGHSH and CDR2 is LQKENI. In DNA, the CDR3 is TGTGCCAGCTCACCGGACAGGGGAGGAAATCAGCCCCAGCATTTT. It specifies CASSPDRGGNQPQHF.

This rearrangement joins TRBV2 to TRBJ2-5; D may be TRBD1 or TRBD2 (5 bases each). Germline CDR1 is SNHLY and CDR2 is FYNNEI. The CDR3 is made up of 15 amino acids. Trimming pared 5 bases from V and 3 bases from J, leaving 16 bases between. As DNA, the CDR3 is TGTGCCAGCAGTTCGGGGCGGGCAATCAAAGAGACCCAGTACTTC. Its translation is CASSSGRAIKETQYF.

The DNA for the CDR3 is TGTGCCAGTAGTATAGGACGGTACGGTGAAGCTTTCTTT. Its translation: CASSIGRYGEAFF. The J gene is TRBJ1-1, the V gene TRBV19; D not resolved. The CDR3 consists of 13 residues. Germline V CDR1 and CDR2: LNHDA, SQIVND (reference sequence). The V and J ends lost 1 base and 7 bases respectively, with 10 bases between them.

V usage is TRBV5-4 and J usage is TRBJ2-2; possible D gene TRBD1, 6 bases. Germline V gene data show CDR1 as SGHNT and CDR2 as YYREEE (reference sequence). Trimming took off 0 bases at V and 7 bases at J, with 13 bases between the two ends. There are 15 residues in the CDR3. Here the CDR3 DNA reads TGTGCCAGCAGCTTGGAGGGGGATAGAAACGGGGAGCTGTTTTTT. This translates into CASSLEGDRNGELFF.

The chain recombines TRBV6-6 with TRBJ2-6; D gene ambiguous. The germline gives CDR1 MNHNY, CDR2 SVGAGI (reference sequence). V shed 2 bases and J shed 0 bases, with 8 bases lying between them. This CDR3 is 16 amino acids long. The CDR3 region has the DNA TGTGCCAGCAGTTACCCCTCAGGCTCTGGGGCCAACGTCCTGACTTTC. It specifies CASSYPSGSGANVLTF.

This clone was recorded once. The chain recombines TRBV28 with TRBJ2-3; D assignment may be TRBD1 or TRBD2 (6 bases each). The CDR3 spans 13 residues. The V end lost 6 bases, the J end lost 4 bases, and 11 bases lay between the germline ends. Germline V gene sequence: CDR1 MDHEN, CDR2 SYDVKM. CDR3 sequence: CASRGGTADTQYF. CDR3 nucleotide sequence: TGTGCCAGCAGGGGGGGCACCGCAGATACGCAGTATTTT.

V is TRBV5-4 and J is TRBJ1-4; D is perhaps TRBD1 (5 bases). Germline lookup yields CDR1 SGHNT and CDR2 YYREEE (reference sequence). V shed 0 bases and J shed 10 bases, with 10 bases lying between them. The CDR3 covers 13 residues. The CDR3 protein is CASSLGQGGKLFF. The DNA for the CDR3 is TGTGCCAGCAGCTTGGGCCAGGGCGGAAAACTGTTTTTT.

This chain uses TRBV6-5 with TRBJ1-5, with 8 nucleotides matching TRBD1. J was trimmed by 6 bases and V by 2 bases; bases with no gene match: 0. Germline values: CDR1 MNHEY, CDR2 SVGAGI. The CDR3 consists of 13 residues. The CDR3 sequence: CASSYGQGQPQHF. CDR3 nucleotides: TGTGCCAGCAGTTACGGACAGGGTCAGCCCCAGCATTTT.

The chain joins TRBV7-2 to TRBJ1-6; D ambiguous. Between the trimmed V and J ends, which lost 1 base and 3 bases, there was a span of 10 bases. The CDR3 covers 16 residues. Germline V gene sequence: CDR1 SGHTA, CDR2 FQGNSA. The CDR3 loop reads CASSLEVRSYNSPLHF. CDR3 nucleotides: TGTGCCAGCAGCTTAGAAGTCAGGAGCTATAATTCACCCCTCCACTTT.

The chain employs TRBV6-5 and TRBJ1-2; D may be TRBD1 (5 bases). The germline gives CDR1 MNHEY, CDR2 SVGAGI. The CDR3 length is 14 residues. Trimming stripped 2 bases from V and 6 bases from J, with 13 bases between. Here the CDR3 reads CASSYGLSGNGYTF. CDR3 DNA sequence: TGTGCCAGCAGTTACGGGTTGTCAGGGAATGGCTACACCTTC.

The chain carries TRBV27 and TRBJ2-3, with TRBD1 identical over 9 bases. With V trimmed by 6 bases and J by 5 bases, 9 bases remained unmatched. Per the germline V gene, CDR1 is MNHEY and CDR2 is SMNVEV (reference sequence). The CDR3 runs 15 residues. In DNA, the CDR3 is TGTGCCAGCAGCCCGAGGGGACAGGGTAGAGATACGCAGTATTTT. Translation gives CASSPRGQGRDTQYF.

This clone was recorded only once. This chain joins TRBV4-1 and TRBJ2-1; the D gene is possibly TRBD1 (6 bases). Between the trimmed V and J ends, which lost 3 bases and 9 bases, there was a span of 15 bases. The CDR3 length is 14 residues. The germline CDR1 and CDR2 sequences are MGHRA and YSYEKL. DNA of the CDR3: TGCGCCAGCAGCCAGGACAGTGCAATGGGTGAGCAGTTCTTC. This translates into CASSQDSAMGEQFF.

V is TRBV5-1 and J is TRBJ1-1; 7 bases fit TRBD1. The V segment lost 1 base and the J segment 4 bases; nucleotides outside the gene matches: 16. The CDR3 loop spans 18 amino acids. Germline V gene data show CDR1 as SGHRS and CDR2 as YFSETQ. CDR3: CASSLSVQGRFSVTEAFF. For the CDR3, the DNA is TGCGCCAGCAGCTTGTCGGTACAGGGGCGTTTCAGTGTCACTGAAGCTTTCTTT.

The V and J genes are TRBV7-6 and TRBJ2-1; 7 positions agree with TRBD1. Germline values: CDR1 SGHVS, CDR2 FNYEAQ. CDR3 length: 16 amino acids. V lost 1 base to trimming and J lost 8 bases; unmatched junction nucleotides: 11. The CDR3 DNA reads TGTGCCAGCAGCTTAGGACCGGCGACAGGGCTACATGAGCAGTTCTTC. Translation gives CASSLGPATGLHEQFF.

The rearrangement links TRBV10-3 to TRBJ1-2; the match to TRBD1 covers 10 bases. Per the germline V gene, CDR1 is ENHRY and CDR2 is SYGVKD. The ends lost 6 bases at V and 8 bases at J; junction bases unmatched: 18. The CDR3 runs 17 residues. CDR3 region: CAISTTGTGATANGYTF. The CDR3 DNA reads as TGTGCCATCAGCACCACCGGGACAGGGGCGACTGCAAACGGCTACACCTTC.

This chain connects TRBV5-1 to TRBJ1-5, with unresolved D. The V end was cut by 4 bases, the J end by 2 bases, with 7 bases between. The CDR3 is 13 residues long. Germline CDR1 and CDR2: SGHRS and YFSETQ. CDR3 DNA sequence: TGCGCCAGCAGCCCGGACGGCAATCAGCCCCAGCATTTT. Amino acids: CASSPDGNQPQHF.

DNA for the CDR3: TGCGCCAGCAGCTTGGTTAGCGGAGGCACTGAAGCTTTCTTT. Translation gives CASSLVSGGTEAFF. The chain combines TRBV5-1 with TRBJ1-1; the D is unclear. The CDR3 is 14 residues long. From germline, CDR1 is SGHRS and CDR2 YFSETQ. The V end was cut by 0 bases, the J end by 4 bases, with 10 bases between. Full variable domain (remainder filled in from reference TRBV5-1 and TRBJ1-1): KAGVTQTPRYLIKTRGQQVTLSCSPISGHRSVSWYQQTPGQGLQFLFEYFSETQRNKGNFPGRFSGRQFSNSRSEMNVSTLELGDSALYLCASSLVSGGTEAFFGQGTRLTVV.

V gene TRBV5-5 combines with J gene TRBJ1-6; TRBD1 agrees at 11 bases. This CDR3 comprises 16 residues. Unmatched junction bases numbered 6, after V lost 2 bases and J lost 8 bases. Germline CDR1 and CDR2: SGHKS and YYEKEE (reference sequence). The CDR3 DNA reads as TGTGCCAGCAGCTTTCGGACAGGGGGCGGTTATTCACCCCTCCACTTT. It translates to CASSFRTGGGYSPLHF. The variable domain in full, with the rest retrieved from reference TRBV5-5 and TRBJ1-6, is DAGVTQSPTHLIKTRGQQVTLRCSPISGHKSVSWYQQVLGQGPQFIFQYYEKEERGRGNFPDRFSARQFPNYSSELNVNALLLGDSALYLCASSFRTGGGYSPLHFGNGTRLTVT.

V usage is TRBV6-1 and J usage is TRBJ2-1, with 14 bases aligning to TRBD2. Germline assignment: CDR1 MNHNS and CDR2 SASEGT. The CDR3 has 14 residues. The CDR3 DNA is TGTGTCACAGCTTGGACTAGCGGGAGGAATGAGCAGTTCTTC. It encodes CVTAWTSGRNEQFF.

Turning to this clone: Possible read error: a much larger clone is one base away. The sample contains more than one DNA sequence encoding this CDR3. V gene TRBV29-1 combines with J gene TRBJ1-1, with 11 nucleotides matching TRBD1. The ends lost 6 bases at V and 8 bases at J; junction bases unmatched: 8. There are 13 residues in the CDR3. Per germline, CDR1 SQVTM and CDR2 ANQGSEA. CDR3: CSVGTGGLSEAFF. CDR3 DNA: TGCAGCGTGGGGACAGGGGGGCTTAGCGAAGCTTTCTTT.

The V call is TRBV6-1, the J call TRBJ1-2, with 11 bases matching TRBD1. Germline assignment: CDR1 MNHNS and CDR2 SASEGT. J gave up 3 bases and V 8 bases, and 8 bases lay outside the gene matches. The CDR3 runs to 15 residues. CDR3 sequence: CASRMGGQGDYGYTF. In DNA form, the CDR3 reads TGTGCCAGCCGAATGGGGGGACAGGGGGACTATGGCTACACCTTC.

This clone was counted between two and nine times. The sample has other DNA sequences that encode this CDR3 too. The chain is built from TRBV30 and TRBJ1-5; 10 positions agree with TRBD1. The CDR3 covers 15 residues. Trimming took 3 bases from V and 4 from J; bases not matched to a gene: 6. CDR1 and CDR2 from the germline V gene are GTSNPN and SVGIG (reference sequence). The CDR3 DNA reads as TGTGCCTGGAGCCTGAGGGACAGGGGAAATCAGCCCCAGCATTTT. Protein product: CAWSLRDRGNQPQHF.

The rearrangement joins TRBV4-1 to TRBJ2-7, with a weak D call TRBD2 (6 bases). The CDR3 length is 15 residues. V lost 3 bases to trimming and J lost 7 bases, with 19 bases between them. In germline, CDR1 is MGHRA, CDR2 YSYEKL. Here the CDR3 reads CASSQETGTSREQYF. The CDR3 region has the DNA TGCGCCAGCAGCCAGGAGACCGGGACTTCCCGGGAGCAGTACTTC.

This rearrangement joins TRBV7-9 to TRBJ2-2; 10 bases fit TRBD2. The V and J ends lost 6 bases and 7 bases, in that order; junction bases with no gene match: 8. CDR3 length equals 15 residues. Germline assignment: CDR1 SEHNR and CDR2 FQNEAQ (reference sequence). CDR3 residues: CASRPGTSDSGELFF. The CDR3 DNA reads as TGTGCCAGCAGACCCGGGACTAGCGATAGCGGGGAGCTGTTTTTT.